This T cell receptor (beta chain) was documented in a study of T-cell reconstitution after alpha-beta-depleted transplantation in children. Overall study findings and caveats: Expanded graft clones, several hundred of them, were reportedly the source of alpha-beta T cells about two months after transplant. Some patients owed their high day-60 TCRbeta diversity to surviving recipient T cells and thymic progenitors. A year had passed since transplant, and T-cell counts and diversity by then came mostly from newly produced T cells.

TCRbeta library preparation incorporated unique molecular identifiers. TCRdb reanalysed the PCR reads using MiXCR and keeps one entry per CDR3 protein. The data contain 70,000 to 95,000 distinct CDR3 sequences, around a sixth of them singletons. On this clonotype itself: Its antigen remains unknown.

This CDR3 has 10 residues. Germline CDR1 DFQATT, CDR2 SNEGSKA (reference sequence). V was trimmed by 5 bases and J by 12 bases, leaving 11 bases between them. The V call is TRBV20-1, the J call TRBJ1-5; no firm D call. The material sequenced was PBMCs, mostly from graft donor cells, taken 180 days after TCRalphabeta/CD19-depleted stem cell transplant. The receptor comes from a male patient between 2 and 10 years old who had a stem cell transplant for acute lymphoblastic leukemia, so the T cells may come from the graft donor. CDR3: CSAFQAGQHF. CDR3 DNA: TGCAGTGCTTTCCAGGCAGGCCAGCATTTT.